This is a list of T cell receptor beta chains from one sample in a study of T cells in Graves' hyperthyroidism and ophthalmopathy. TCRdb re-called the multiplex PCR reads through MiXCR, storing one row per CDR3 protein. The sample yields about 510,000 distinct CDR3 sequences, 46% seen once. The specimen sequenced was peripheral blood or thyroid tissue (not recorded which). All receptors come from an adult woman with Graves' disease, either hyperthyroidism or ophthalmopathy (not recorded which). Each CDR3 is given with its conserved first and last residue. The order of the fields is V gene, D gene, J gene, clone size, CDR3 protein, CDR3 DNA. D genes are given only for firm matches. Clone size is not always given. Where it is, it says once, few, many or a class for expanded clones.

>TRBV10-3|TRBD1|TRBJ1-5|few
CATRGQGGGEPQHF
TGTGCCACCAGGGGACAGGGGGGTGGGGAGCCCCAGCATTTT
>TRBV9|TRBD2|TRBJ2-2|.
CASSVRLAGGNTGELFF
TGTGCCAGCAGCGTCAGACTAGCGGGGGGGAACACCGGGGAGCTGTTTTTT
>TRBV5-1|.|TRBJ1-1|.
CASCLIGNTEAFF
TGCGCCAGCTGCTTAATAGGGAACACTGAAGCTTTCTTT
>TRBV10-3|.|TRBJ2-6|.
CATRPSQGSSGANVLTF
TGTGCCACCAGGCCTTCACAGGGTAGCTCTGGGGCCAACGTCCTGACTTTC
>TRBV9|.|TRBJ2-3|few
CASSQRDTQYF
TGTGCCAGCAGCCAAAGAGATACGCAGTATTTT
>TRBV7-2|TRBD2|TRBJ2-2|few
CASSLDRGGWTGELFF
TGTGCCAGCAGCTTGGACCGGGGGGGTTGGACCGGGGAGCTGTTTTTT
>TRBV20-1|.|TRBJ1-5|.
CSAYQTGSNQPQHF
TGCAGTGCGTACCAGACAGGAAGCAATCAGCCCCAGCATTTT
>TRBV5-1|TRBD2|TRBJ2-3|.
CASRRSGRDTDTQYF
TGCGCCAGCAGACGCAGCGGGAGGGACACAGATACGCAGTATTTT
>TRBV9|.|TRBJ1-1|few
CASSPHGTMNTEAFF
TGTGCCAGCAGCCCCCACGGGACTATGAACACTGAAGCTTTCTTT
>TRBV12-3/TRBV12-4|.|TRBJ1-4|.
CASNLGGRNEKLFF
TGTGCCAGCAACCTCGGGGGCCGCAATGAAAAACTGTTTTTT
>TRBV9|.|TRBJ1-1|.
CASSVGLREGTEAFF
TGTGCCAGCAGCGTGGGACTAAGAGAGGGTACTGAAGCTTTCTTT
>TRBV10-1|.|TRBJ1-3|.
CASSESTGPGNTIYF
TGCGCCAGCAGTGAGTCGACGGGACCTGGAAACACCATATATTTT
>TRBV10-3|TRBD1|TRBJ1-1|.
CAISDGTGEVDTEAFF
TGTGCCATCAGTGATGGGACAGGGGAGGTGGACACTGAAGCTTTCTTT
>TRBV2|TRBD1|TRBJ1-2|.
CASSAGTGSNYGYTF
TGTGCCAGCAGTGCCGGGACAGGATCTAACTATGGCTACACCTTC
>TRBV29-1|.|TRBJ1-3|.
CSVEQGSGNTIYF
TGCAGCGTTGAACAGGGATCTGGAAACACCATATATTTT
>TRBV29-1|.|TRBJ1-1|many
CSPSQRLNTEAFF
TGCAGCCCATCTCAAAGGCTGAACACTGAAGCTTTCTTT
>TRBV29-1|TRBD1|TRBJ1-4|.
CSVATGVTNEKLFF
TGCAGCGTAGCGACAGGGGTTACTAATGAAAAACTGTTTTTT